The 5 T cell receptor beta chains below all came from one sample that was sequenced in a study of graft-versus-host responses after intestinal transplantation. Using immunoSEQ multiplex PCR, the repertoire was profiled, and TCRdb retains in-frame clones only, with some absent. The sample records about 120,000 clones, 90% being singletons. These receptors lack a known antigen. The material sequenced was unstimulated CD4+ T cells sorted from spleen or lymph node cells, taken before intestinal transplant. Receptors originate from a human donor who received an intestinal transplant.

CDR3 in DNA: TGTGCCAGCAGTTATAGGAGGGGTAAAGACAATGAGCAGTTCTTC. Protein sequence: CASSYRRGKDNEQFF. This chain links TRBV6-6 with TRBJ2-1, with D possibly being TRBD2 (6 bases). V shed 3 bases and J shed 5 bases, with 14 bases lying between them. The CDR3 spans 15 residues. CDR1 and CDR2 from the germline V gene are MNHNY and SVGAGI (reference sequence).

This clone was counted between two and nine times. The chain has TRBV30 and TRBJ1-1; 7 bases agree with TRBD1. The CDR3 covers 15 residues. The V segment lost 0 bases and the J segment 2 bases; nucleotides outside the gene matches: 6. Germline CDR1 and CDR2: GTSNPN and SVGIG (reference sequence). In nucleotides, the CDR3 is TGTGCCTGGAGTGTAACTGGGACAGCAAACACTGAAGCTTTCTTT. It translates to CAWSVTGTANTEAFF.

CDR3 DNA sequence: TGTGCCAGCTCGCCGGTGGGCCCGCCCTACGAGCAGTACTTC. Protein: CASSPVGPPYEQYF. The chain couples TRBV18 to TRBJ2-7; D call uncertain. Trimming removed 6 bases from V and 2 bases from J, with 14 bases in between. Germline assignment: CDR1 KGHSH and CDR2 LQKENI. The CDR3 runs to 14 residues.

This chain joins TRBV18 and TRBJ1-3, with D maybe TRBD1 (6 bases). The V gene's germline CDR1 is KGHSH and CDR2 LQKENI. The V gene lost 4 bases and the J gene lost 2 bases, with 15 bases spanning the gap. The CDR3 extends over 16 amino acids. The CDR3: CASSLNRAITGNTIYF. In DNA, the CDR3 is TGTGCCAGCTCACTTAACAGGGCAATTACTGGAAACACCATATATTTT. The full variable domain, in which reference TRBV18 and TRBJ1-3 provide the parts outside the CDR3, is NAGVMQNPRHLVRRRGQEARLRCSPMKGHSHVYWYRQLPEEGLKFMVYLQKENIIDESGMPKERFSAEFPKEGPSILRIQQVVRGDSAAYFCASSLNRAITGNTIYFGEGSWLTVV.

V gene TRBV10-3 combines with J gene TRBJ1-1, with D unclear. This CDR3 is 12 amino acids long. Germline loops: CDR1 ENHRY, CDR2 SYGVKD. The germline V and J ends were trimmed by 2 bases and 3 bases, with 4 bases remaining between them. CDR3 region: CAISETDTEAFF. The CDR3 DNA is TGTGCCATCAGTGAGACTGACACTGAAGCTTTCTTT.